This T cell receptor beta chain comes out of a study of cytomegalovirus exposure and HLA in healthy donors. Study results and caveats: Equally common other TCR beta chains were less clonally expanded than HLA-associated ones, a later analysis found.

PCR was performed using 60 Vbeta and 13 Jbeta primers. Clones were read by immunoSEQ multiplex PCR, and TCRdb kept only the in-frame ones, dropping some. The repertoire table contains 150,000 to 250,000 clones. Per the germline V gene, CDR1 is MDHEN and CDR2 is SYDVKM. V dropped 3 bases and J dropped 7; count of bases not matched to a gene: 5. CDR3 length equals 15 residues. Concerning this clone itself: The antigen is not known.

The chain carries TRBV28 and TRBJ1-5; 11 nucleotides align to TRBD1. The receptor was derived from a boy aged 5-17 years in good health and CMV-seronegative. Input material: PBMCs. The CDR3 DNA reads TGTGCCAGCAGTTTTAGGACAGGGGGCGGGCAGCCCCAGCATTTT. It codes for CASSFRTGGGQPQHF.